One and the same sample provided the 5 T cell receptor beta chains below, sequenced in a study of T-cell reconstitution after alpha-beta-depleted transplantation in children. Construction of the TCRbeta library involved unique molecular identifiers. TCRdb processed the PCR reads anew with MiXCR; each CDR3 protein has one entry. The sample holds more than 90,000 distinct CDR3 sequences; roughly 8.8% are singletons and the top ten take 5.5% to 8%. The starting material was PBMCs from the stem cell graft donor, obtained from the stem cell graft. These receptors were obtained from a human donor who donated a stem cell graft to a child with congenital amegakaryocytic thrombocytopenia.

This clonotype has at least ten counts. The V gene is TRBV20-1, the J gene TRBJ2-7; D gene ambiguous. The germline gives CDR1 DFQATT, CDR2 SNEGSKA (reference sequence). The V end lost 4 bases, the J end lost 1 base, and 5 bases lay between the germline ends. The CDR3 totals 11 residues. The CDR3 sequence is CSATSSYEQYF. The CDR3 DNA sequence: TGCAGTGCTACGTCGTCCTACGAGCAGTACTTC.

This clonotype was found many times. The chain links TRBV5-1 to TRBJ2-7, with D hard to call. The V and J ends lost 0 bases and 6 bases respectively, with 13 bases between them. There are 14 residues in the CDR3. In germline, CDR1 is SGHRS, CDR2 YFSETQ. The CDR3 region has the DNA TGCGCCAGCAGCTTGGCTCTAGGAGTTGGCGAGCAGTACTTC. Protein sequence: CASSLALGVGEQYF. The full variable domain, completed using reference TRBV5-1 and TRBJ2-7, is KAGVTQTPRYLIKTRGQQVTLSCSPISGHRSVSWYQQTPGQGLQFLFEYFSETQRNKGNFPGRFSGRQFSNSRSEMNVSTLELGDSALYLCASSLALGVGEQYFGPGTRLTVT.

Ten or more counts support this clonotype. J is TRBJ2-7 and V is TRBV7-2; no reliable D call. The length of the CDR3 is 14 residues. V was shortened by 3 bases and J by 2 bases, with 11 bases between the two germline ends. Germline-derived CDR1 and CDR2 are SGHTA and FQGNSA. The DNA of the CDR3 is TGTGCCAGCAGCTTCCAGTATGGGGCCTACGAGCAGTACTTC. Its protein is CASSFQYGAYEQYF.

This clonotype was picked up many times. This chain joins TRBV3-1 and TRBJ2-2; 11 positions match TRBD1. The V gene end was trimmed by 1 base and the J gene end by 5 bases; junction bases not matched to a gene: 0. Germline values: CDR1 LGHDT, CDR2 YNNKEL (reference sequence). This CDR3 is built from 15 residues. CDR3: CASSQGDRGTGELFF. The CDR3 DNA follows: TGTGCCAGCAGCCAAGGGGACAGGGGGACCGGGGAGCTGTTTTTT.

This clonotype was detected many times. This chain links TRBV5-5 with TRBJ2-3, with unresolved D. The CDR3 sequence is 15 residues long. CDR1 and CDR2 from the germline V gene are SGHKS and YYEKEE (reference sequence). Trimming shortened V by 0 bases and J by 2 bases, and 10 bases separated the two germline ends. The CDR3, as DNA: TGTGCCAGCAGCTTGGTCCCGAGAAACACAGATACGCAGTATTTT. It yields the protein CASSLVPRNTDTQYF.